The 25 T cell receptor beta chains below all came from one sample that was sequenced in a study of blood T cell repertoires in COVID-19. Sequencing was performed with immunoSEQ multiplex PCR; in TCRdb, only in-frame clones are kept and a portion is missing. Of 150,000 to 200,000 clones listed, over 60% are singletons. Sample: peripheral blood. These receptors came from a woman in her seventies with acute or convalescent COVID-19.

The chain uses TRBV5-1 and TRBJ2-5; 7 nucleotides agree with TRBD2. J was trimmed by 4 bases and V by 7 bases; bases with no gene match: 4. Germline loops: CDR1 SGHRS, CDR2 YFSETQ. The CDR3 consists of 12 residues. DNA for the CDR3: TGCGCCAGCCGGGGGGAGGCAGAGACCCAGTACTTC. Its protein product is CASRGEAETQYF.

The chain uses TRBV2 and TRBJ2-2, with 7 bases fitting TRBD2. Germline CDR1 and CDR2: SNHLY and FYNNEI. This CDR3 comprises 15 residues. The V segment lost 7 bases and the J segment 4 bases; nucleotides outside the gene matches: 9. The DNA for the CDR3 is TGTGCCAGCAAACGAACTAGCGTTGGCACCGGGGAGCTGTTTTTT. Translated: CASKRTSVGTGELFF.

The J gene is TRBJ2-7, the V gene TRBV7-7; 9 positions agree with TRBD1. The CDR3 loop spans 15 amino acids. The germline V gene has CDR1 SSHAT and CDR2 FNYEAQ (reference sequence). The trim removed 5 bases at V and 3 bases at J, leaving 8 bases unmatched. The chain's CDR3 is CASSPLRQGGYEQYF. The CDR3 region has the DNA TGTGCCAGCAGCCCCCTGAGACAGGGGGGCTACGAGCAGTACTTC.

The CDR3 protein is CASRTLSPQLAASYEQYF. The DNA of the CDR3 is TGTGCCAGCAGGACTTTATCACCCCAACTAGCGGCAAGCTACGAGCAGTACTTC. The chain links TRBV21-1 to TRBJ2-7; TRBD2, the table's D call, was not compared with the DNA. TRBV21-1 has pseudogene status. This CDR3 is built from 18 residues.

The V call is TRBV5-1, the J call TRBJ2-3; D is possibly TRBD2 (6 bases). V lost 0 bases and J lost 2, with 13 bases in between. The germline V gene has CDR1 SGHRS and CDR2 YFSETQ. The CDR3 has 16 amino acids. The chain's CDR3 is CASSLVTGGVTDTQYF. In nucleotides, the CDR3 is TGCGCCAGCAGCTTGGTTACGGGCGGGGTCACAGATACGCAGTATTTT.

This clone was observed once. V usage is TRBV7-2 and J usage is TRBJ2-7, with D maybe TRBD2 (5 bases). CDR1 and CDR2 from the germline V gene are SGHTA and FQGNSA. V lost 1 base and J lost 7, with 17 bases in between. This CDR3 is built from 15 residues. CDR3 sequence: CASSLEWASPGEQYF. DNA of the CDR3: TGTGCCAGCAGCTTAGAGTGGGCTAGTCCGGGAGAGCAGTACTTC.

The chain links TRBV24-1 to TRBJ2-3; 7 positions agree with TRBD1. With 3 bases clipped from V and 6 bases from J, the junction kept 11 bases outside the gene matches. The CDR3 is 16 residues long. Germline values: CDR1 KGHDR, CDR2 SFDVKD. The CDR3 is CATSDQTRQGSDTQYF. CDR3 bases: TGTGCCACCAGTGATCAAACCCGACAGGGCTCGGATACGCAGTATTTT.

CDR3 protein: CASSPWDRGRETQYF. DNA of the CDR3: TGCGCCAGCAGCCCCTGGGACAGGGGGCGAGAGACCCAGTACTTC. The V call is TRBV5-1, the J call TRBJ2-5; TRBD1 matches at 12 bases. The V gene's germline CDR1 is SGHRS and CDR2 YFSETQ. Trimming took 4 bases from V and 4 from J; bases not matched to a gene: 5. The CDR3 has 15 amino acids.

This clone has only one observation. The rearrangement joins TRBV5-4 to TRBJ2-7; 9 positions agree with TRBD2. CDR1 SGHNT and CDR2 YYREEE come from the germline V gene (reference sequence). Unmatched junction bases numbered 3, after V lost 0 bases and J lost 2 bases. The CDR3 is 15 residues long. This CDR3 is CASSLGGLATYEQYF. In nucleotides, the CDR3 is TGTGCCAGCAGCTTGGGGGGACTAGCCACCTACGAGCAGTACTTC.

The chain joins TRBV4-2 to TRBJ2-1; D is unclear. V gave up 0 bases and J gave up 0 bases, with 9 bases separating them. The CDR3 is 16 residues long. Looked up from germline, CDR1 is LGHNA and CDR2 is YNFKEQ. This chain's CDR3 is CASSQESGFSYNEQFF. The CDR3 coding sequence is TGTGCCAGCAGCCAAGAATCCGGGTTCTCCTACAATGAGCAGTTCTTC.

This chain uses TRBV24-1 with TRBJ2-7; 12 positions agree with TRBD2. Germline V lookup: CDR1 KGHDR, CDR2 SFDVKD. This CDR3 contains 15 residues. Unmatched junction bases numbered 5, after V lost 5 bases and J lost 4 bases. The chain's CDR3 is CATSGETSGRYEQYF. As DNA, the CDR3 is TGTGCCACCAGTGGCGAGACTAGCGGGAGATACGAGCAGTACTTC.

This chain connects TRBV25-1 to TRBJ2-7; possibly TRBD1 for D (6 bases). Germline CDR1 and CDR2: MGHDK and SYGVNS. V lost 5 bases to trimming and J lost 3 bases, with 14 bases between them. The CDR3 has 14 residues. CDR3 region: CASSPGQLLYEQYF. The CDR3 DNA reads as TGTGCCAGCAGTCCGGGACAACTACTCTACGAGCAGTACTTC.

This clone has a handful of counts. The chain carries TRBV14 and TRBJ1-4; tentatively, D is TRBD1 (6 bases). The germline gives CDR1 SGHDN, CDR2 FVKESK. Trimming shortened V by 0 bases and J by 8 bases, and 16 bases separated the two germline ends. This CDR3 has 16 amino acids. CDR3 sequence (DNA): TGTGCCAGCAGCCAAGATCAAGCAGGGGCCGGGGAAAAACTGTTTTTT. Encoded protein: CASSQDQAGAGEKLFF.

The chain joins TRBV29-1 to TRBJ2-1; D might be TRBD1 (7 bases). This CDR3 is 15 amino acids long. The germline V gene encodes CDR1 SQVTM and CDR2 ANQGSEA. V shed 4 bases and J shed 3 bases, with 16 bases lying between them. CDR3 nucleotide sequence: TGCAGCGTTGGAGGGGGGACAGCGCGCTACAATGAGCAGTTCTTC. It yields the protein CSVGGGTARYNEQFF.

This clone was counted once. V and J are TRBV11-2 and TRBJ2-1; a possible D gene is TRBD2 (6 bases). Germline V gene data show CDR1 as SGHAT and CDR2 as FQNNGV. V shed 9 bases and J shed 2 bases, with 14 bases lying between them. This CDR3 is built from 14 residues. CDR3 DNA sequence: TGTGCCAGTGTTGAATCGGGAGCCTACAATGAGCAGTTCTTC. Translating it yields CASVESGAYNEQFF. The variable domain in full, with the rest retrieved from reference TRBV11-2 and TRBJ2-1, is EAGVAQSPRYKIIEKRQSVAFWCNPISGHATLYWYQQILGQGPKLLIQFQNNGVVDDSQLPKDRFSAERLKGVDSTLKIQPAKLEDSAVYLCASVESGAYNEQFFGPGTRLTVL.

This chain uses TRBV6-6 with TRBJ2-1, with D possibly matching TRBD2 (5 bases). The V end lost 2 bases, the J end lost 7 bases, and 15 bases lay between the germline ends. In germline, CDR1 is MNHNY, CDR2 SVGAGI (reference sequence). The CDR3 runs 15 residues. The CDR3 DNA follows: TGTGCCAGCAGTTACCTCAGCGGCCCAGGAAATGAGCAGTTCTTC. It codes for CASSYLSGPGNEQFF.

The chain has TRBV5-1 and TRBJ2-1; 9 bases align to TRBD2. V gave up 5 bases and J gave up 5 bases; unmatched junction bases: 8. In germline, CDR1 is SGHRS, CDR2 YFSETQ. The length of the CDR3 is 15 residues. CDR3 residues: CASRVPGGRDNEQFF. In DNA, the CDR3 is TGCGCCAGCAGAGTCCCGGGCGGGAGGGACAATGAGCAGTTCTTC. Supplemented by reference TRBV5-1 and TRBJ2-1, the full variable domain reads KAGVTQTPRYLIKTRGQQVTLSCSPISGHRSVSWYQQTPGQGLQFLFEYFSETQRNKGNFPGRFSGRQFSNSRSEMNVSTLELGDSALYLCASRVPGGRDNEQFFGPGTRLTVL.

The V call is TRBV10-3, the J call TRBJ1-1; no clear D gene. Germline V gene sequence: CDR1 ENHRY, CDR2 SYGVKD. This CDR3 has 13 residues. V gave up 6 bases and J gave up 3 bases, with 11 bases separating them. CDR3 amino acids: CAIREESDTEAFF. In DNA, the CDR3 is TGTGCCATCAGGGAGGAGAGTGACACTGAAGCTTTCTTT.

This clone was counted a single time. This chain links TRBV5-1 with TRBJ2-7; TRBD1 aligns across 7 bases. The J segment lost 5 bases and the V segment lost 0 bases, leaving 8 bases of the junction unmatched. This CDR3 contains 15 residues. Germline CDR1 and CDR2: SGHRS and YFSETQ. The CDR3, as DNA: TGCGCCAGCAGCTTGGACGCCAGGGGGTTGGACGAGCAGTACTTC. Translation gives CASSLDARGLDEQYF.

This clone was counted only a few times. This rearrangement joins TRBV5-6 to TRBJ2-2; 7 nucleotides align to TRBD2. J lost 7 bases, V lost 4 bases, and 13 bases had no gene match. The germline V gene encodes CDR1 SGHDT and CDR2 YYEEEE. The CDR3 extends over 16 amino acids. The CDR3 is CASSPGGLVWIGELFF. CDR3 coding DNA: TGTGCCAGCAGCCCGGGCGGACTAGTGTGGATCGGGGAGCTGTTTTTT. Full variable domain (outside the CDR3, taken from reference TRBV5-6 and TRBJ2-2): DAGVTQSPTHLIKTRGQQVTLRCSPKSGHDTVSWYQQALGQGPQFIFQYYEEEERQRGNFPDRFSGHQFPNYSSELNVNALLLGDSALYLCASSPGGLVWIGELFFGEGSRLTVL.

This clone has a single count. In nucleotides, the CDR3 is TGTGCCAGCAGAAACGAGGGCGGGAGCGGGGTCTACGAGCAGTACTTC. Residues: CASRNEGGSGVYEQYF. The chain combines TRBV11-2 with TRBJ2-7; 7 bases map to TRBD2. Germline CDR1 and CDR2: SGHAT and FQNNGV. The length of the CDR3 is 16 residues. After removal of 6 bases from V and 3 bases from J, the junction contained 14 bases not matched to a gene.

The J gene is TRBJ1-1, the V gene TRBV9, with TRBD1 as a possible D gene (6 bases). The germline V gene encodes CDR1 SGDLS and CDR2 YYNGEE. Deletions cut 4 bases from V and 5 bases from J, with 12 bases between. This CDR3 has 13 residues. DNA for the CDR3: TGTGCCAGCAGCACCCACAGGGAGACTGAAGCTTTCTTT. The encoded protein is CASSTHRETEAFF.

The chain joins TRBV3-1 (or the pseudogene TRBV3-2) to TRBJ1-1; tentatively, D is TRBD1 (6 bases). The CDR3 sequence is 14 residues long. With 4 bases removed from V and 7 bases from J, the gap between germline ends came to 16 bases. Germline V gene lookup returns CDR1 LGHDT and CDR2 YNNKEL (reference sequence). The CDR3 DNA follows: TGTGCCAGCAGCCTGGGGCCCAGGGGCGTTGAAGCTTTCTTT. Amino acid sequence: CASSLGPRGVEAFF.

The CDR3 loop reads CASSPGSNEQFF. For the CDR3, the DNA is TGTGCCAGCAGCCCAGGGTCCAATGAGCAGTTCTTC. The rearrangement uses TRBV7-3 and TRBJ2-1; tentatively, D is TRBD1 (5 bases). Germline CDR1 is SGHTA and CDR2 is FQGTGA. The CDR3 spans 12 residues. Trimming left V 5 bases short and J 6 bases short, with 8 bases between.

The chain is built from TRBV30 and TRBJ2-1, with TRBD1 as a possible D gene (5 bases). Trimming left V 0 bases short and J 8 bases short, with 11 bases between. Germline CDR1 reads GTSNPN; CDR2 reads SVGIG (reference sequence). The CDR3 spans 13 residues. The CDR3 region is CAWSVGRVYEQFF. The CDR3, as DNA: TGTGCCTGGAGTGTAGGCAGGGTCTATGAGCAGTTCTTC.